The present T cell receptor beta chain was sequenced within a study of blood T cell repertoires in COVID-19. CDR3 length: 16 amino acids. Germline loops: CDR1 MGHDK, CDR2 SYGVNS. J gave up 3 bases and V 5 bases, and 9 bases lay outside the gene matches. Some clones are missing from TCRdb's copy, which holds only in-frame ones; the method was immunoSEQ multiplex PCR. The sample contains over 110,000 clones, 65% to 90% of which appear only once. This chain connects TRBV25-1 to TRBJ2-1; 8 bases line up with TRBD2. The specimen was peripheral blood. This receptor was taken from a man aged 60 to 69 with active or convalescent COVID-19. Here the CDR3 reads CASSKGSGSIYNEQFF. DNA of the CDR3: TGTGCCAGCAGTAAAGGAAGCGGGAGCATCTACAATGAGCAGTTCTTC. The whole variable domain, remainder taken from reference TRBV25-1 and TRBJ2-1, is EADIYQTPRYLVIGTGKKITLECSQTMGHDKMYWYQQDPGMELHLIHYSYGVNSTEKGDLSSESTVSRIRTEHFPLTLESARPSHTSQYLCASSKGSGSIYNEQFFGPGTRLTVL.